Below are 10 T cell receptor beta chains sequenced from a single sample in a study of graft-versus-host responses after intestinal transplantation. Profiling relied on immunoSEQ multiplex PCR, and the TCRdb table lists in-frame clones only, not all of them. The sample contains about 85,000 clones, under 95% of which appear only once. These TCRs are of unknown antigen specificity. The sample here was unstimulated CD8+ T cells sorted from spleen or lymph node cells, taken before transplant. The receptors here all came from a human donor who was the organ donor for an intestinal transplant.

This clone has only one observation. V gene TRBV4-1 combines with J gene TRBJ2-3, with TRBD2 identical over 11 bases. CDR1 is MGHRA, CDR2 YSYEKL, per germline. This CDR3 has 16 amino acids. V gave up 0 bases and J gave up 4 bases; unmatched junction bases: 3. The CDR3 here is CASSQEATSGADTQYF. The CDR3 DNA follows: TGCGCCAGCAGCCAAGAGGCGACTAGCGGGGCAGATACGCAGTATTTT.

The chain recombines TRBV2 with TRBJ2-4; perhaps TRBD1 as D (5 bases). V gave up 3 bases and J gave up 4 bases, with 19 bases separating them. This CDR3 is built from 17 residues. Germline lookup yields CDR1 SNHLY and CDR2 FYNNEI. Here the CDR3 DNA reads TGTGCCAGCAGTGATAGGGCAGGGTTAAAATCAAAAAACATTCAGTACTTC. Translation gives CASSDRAGLKSKNIQYF.

The J gene is TRBJ2-5, the V gene TRBV19; maybe TRBD2 (6 bases). The last part of the DNA fits TRBJ2-7 better; the J call may be wrong. Germline assignment: CDR1 LNHDA and CDR2 SQIVND (reference sequence). The CDR3 covers 15 residues. CDR3 in DNA: TGTGCCAGTAGTATAGCGGGAGAGAGCTCCTACGAGCAGTACTTC. It encodes CASSIAGESSYEQYF.

This chain links TRBV30 with TRBJ1-1; D is undetermined. The CDR3 runs to 13 residues. Germline V lookup: CDR1 GTSNPN, CDR2 SVGIG (reference sequence). Trimming stripped 3 bases from V and 6 bases from J, with 14 bases between. CDR3 sequence reads: CAWRVAGISEAFF. The CDR3 DNA sequence: TGTGCCTGGAGAGTCGCGGGGATCTCTGAAGCTTTCTTT.

Details on this clone: This CDR3 is also generated by other DNA sequences in the sample. The CDR3 here is CASRRTGNTEAFF. CDR3 in DNA: TGTGCCAGCAGAAGGACAGGGAACACTGAAGCTTTCTTT. The V gene is TRBV6-1, the J gene TRBJ1-1; 7 bases are a match to TRBD1. J lost 1 base, V lost 6 bases, and 2 bases had no gene match. CDR3 size: 13 residues. CDR1 MNHNS and CDR2 SASEGT come from the germline V gene.

The chain has TRBV7-9 and TRBJ2-3, with 12 bases lining up with TRBD2. J gave up 8 bases and V 3 bases, and 9 bases lay outside the gene matches. Germline V gene sequence: CDR1 SEHNR, CDR2 FQNEAQ (reference sequence). The CDR3 covers 16 residues. This CDR3 reads CASSLIGLAGPPTQYF. The CDR3 DNA reads as TGTGCCAGCAGCTTGATAGGACTAGCGGGACCTCCTACGCAGTATTTT.

The CDR3 sequence is CASSLAVGQGGPLNQPQHF. The CDR3 DNA is TGCGCCAGCAGCTTGGCCGTAGGACAGGGAGGGCCGTTGAATCAGCCCCAGCATTTT. The V gene is TRBV5-1, the J gene TRBJ1-5; 8 bases agree with TRBD1. The CDR3 loop spans 19 amino acids. J was trimmed by 4 bases and V by 0 bases; bases with no gene match: 15. From germline, CDR1 is SGHRS and CDR2 YFSETQ.

This clone appeared a few times. The rearrangement uses TRBV6-5 and TRBJ2-7; 10 positions agree with TRBD1. The CDR3 consists of 14 residues. In germline, CDR1 is MNHEY, CDR2 SVGAGI. V was pared by 4 bases and J by 0 bases, with 0 bases of the junction left unmatched. The CDR3 DNA sequence: TGTGCCAGCAGTTGGACAGGGGGCTCCTACGAGCAGTACTTC. Its protein is CASSWTGGSYEQYF.

This clone occurred once. The genes are TRBV5-6 and TRBJ2-3; D call uncertain. Germline V gene lookup returns CDR1 SGHDT and CDR2 YYEEEE. The CDR3 runs 15 residues. V lost 4 bases and J 1 base, leaving 13 bases between the germline ends. CDR3 loop: CASSPGGRGTDTQYF. CDR3 sequence (DNA): TGTGCCAGCAGCCCGGGTGGCCGGGGCACAGATACGCAGTATTTT.

The chain joins TRBV4-1 to TRBJ2-1, with D possibly being TRBD2 (5 bases). V was shortened by 0 bases and J by 4 bases, with 10 bases between the two germline ends. The CDR3 covers 15 residues. CDR1 is MGHRA and CDR2 is YSYEKL in the germline V gene. CDR3 in DNA: TGCGCCAGCAGCCAAGATAATTCGGGGTACAATGAGCAGTTCTTC. Translation gives CASSQDNSGYNEQFF.